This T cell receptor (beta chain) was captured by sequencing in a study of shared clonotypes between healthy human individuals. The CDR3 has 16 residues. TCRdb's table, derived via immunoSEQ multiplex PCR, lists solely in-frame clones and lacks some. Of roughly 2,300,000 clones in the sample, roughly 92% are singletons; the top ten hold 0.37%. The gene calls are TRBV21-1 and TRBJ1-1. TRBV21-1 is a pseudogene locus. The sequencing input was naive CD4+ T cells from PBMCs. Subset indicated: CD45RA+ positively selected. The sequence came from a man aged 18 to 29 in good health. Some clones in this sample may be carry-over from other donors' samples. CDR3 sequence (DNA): TGTGCCAGCAGCCACGAGGCGGGCATGAGGAACACTGAAGCTTTCTTT. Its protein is CASSHEAGMRNTEAFF.